What follows are 3 T cell receptor beta chains derived from one specimen sequenced in a study of control samples from healthy donors and cancer patients. This table comes from immunoSEQ multiplex PCR, and its TCRdb copy is limited to in-frame clones, with some not included. The table includes roughly 160,000 clones, around nine tenths detected once. Material: blood. The receptor source for this set is a woman in her 30s in good health.

This clone was seen only a few times. This sequence joins TRBV5-4 and TRBJ1-3, with D perhaps matching TRBD1 (5 bases). The CDR3 spans 15 residues. CDR1 is SGHNT, CDR2 YYREEE, per germline (reference sequence). V dropped 4 bases and J dropped 0 bases, with 11 bases sitting between them. The CDR3 loop is CASSPGTDSGNTIYF. CDR3 bases: TGTGCCAGCAGCCCCGGGACGGACTCTGGAAACACCATATATTTT.

This clone was picked up a small number of times. This chain uses TRBV4-1 with TRBJ1-2, with 11 bases identical to TRBD1. J gave up 5 bases and V 1 base, and 9 bases lay outside the gene matches. Germline CDR1 and CDR2: MGHRA and YSYEKL. The CDR3 totals 17 residues. The CDR3: CASSQGHRTGGFYGYTF. CDR3 DNA: TGCGCCAGCAGCCAAGGTCATCGGACAGGGGGCTTTTATGGCTACACCTTC.

This sequence joins TRBV5-1 and TRBJ1-2; D is ambiguous. Per the germline V gene, CDR1 is SGHRS and CDR2 is YFSETQ. Trimming took off 3 bases at V and 5 bases at J, with 11 bases between the two ends. CDR3 length equals 13 residues. The CDR3 region is CASSSGEEYGYTF. Written as DNA, the CDR3 is TGCGCCAGCAGCTCCGGGGAAGAGTATGGCTACACCTTC.